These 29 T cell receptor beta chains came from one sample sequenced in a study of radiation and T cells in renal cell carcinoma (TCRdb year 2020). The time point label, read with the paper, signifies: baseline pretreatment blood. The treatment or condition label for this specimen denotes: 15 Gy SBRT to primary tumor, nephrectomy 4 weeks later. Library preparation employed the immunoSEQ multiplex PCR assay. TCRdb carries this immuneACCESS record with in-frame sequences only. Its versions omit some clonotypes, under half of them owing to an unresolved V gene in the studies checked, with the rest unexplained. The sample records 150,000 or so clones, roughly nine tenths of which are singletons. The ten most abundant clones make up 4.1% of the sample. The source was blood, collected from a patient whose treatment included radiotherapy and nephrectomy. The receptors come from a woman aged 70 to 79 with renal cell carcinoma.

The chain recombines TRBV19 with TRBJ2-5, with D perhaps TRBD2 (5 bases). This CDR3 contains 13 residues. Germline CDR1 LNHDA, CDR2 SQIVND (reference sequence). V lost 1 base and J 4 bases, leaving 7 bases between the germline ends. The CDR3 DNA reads TGTGCCAGTAGTATAGTAGCGAGAGAGACCCAGTACTTC. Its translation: CASSIVARETQYF.

The CDR3 here is CAWTEGGGAYNEQFF. DNA for the CDR3: TGTGCCTGGACCGAGGGCGGGGGGGCCTACAATGAGCAGTTCTTC. This chain uses TRBV30 with TRBJ2-1; 9 nucleotides align to TRBD2. The trim removed 4 bases at V and 2 bases at J, leaving 6 bases unmatched. The CDR3 is 15 residues long. Germline V gene sequence: CDR1 GTSNPN, CDR2 SVGIG (reference sequence).

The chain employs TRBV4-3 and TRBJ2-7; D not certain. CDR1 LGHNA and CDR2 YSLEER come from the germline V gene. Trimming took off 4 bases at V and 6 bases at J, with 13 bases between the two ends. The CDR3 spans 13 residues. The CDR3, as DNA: TGCGCCAGCAGCCCAAGGTCTGGGGTCGAGCAGTACTTC. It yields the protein CASSPRSGVEQYF.

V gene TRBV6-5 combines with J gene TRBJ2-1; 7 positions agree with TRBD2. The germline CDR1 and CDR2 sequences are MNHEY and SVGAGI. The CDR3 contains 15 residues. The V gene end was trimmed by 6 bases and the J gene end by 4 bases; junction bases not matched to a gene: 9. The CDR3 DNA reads TGTGCCAGCAGACGCCCTGGGACTAAGTACAATGAGCAGTTCTTC. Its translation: CASRRPGTKYNEQFF.

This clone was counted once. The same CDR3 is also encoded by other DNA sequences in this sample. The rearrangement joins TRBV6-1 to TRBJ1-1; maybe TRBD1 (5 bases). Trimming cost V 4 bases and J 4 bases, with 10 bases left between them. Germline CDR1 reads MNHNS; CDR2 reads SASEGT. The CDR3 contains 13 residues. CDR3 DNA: TGTGCCAGCAGTGTCGGGGGGGGCACTGAAGCTTTCTTT. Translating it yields CASSVGGGTEAFF.

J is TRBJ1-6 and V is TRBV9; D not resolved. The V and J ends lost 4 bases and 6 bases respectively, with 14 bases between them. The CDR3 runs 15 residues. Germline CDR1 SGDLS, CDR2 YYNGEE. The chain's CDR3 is CASSLTDGINSPLHF. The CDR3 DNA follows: TGTGCCAGCAGCTTAACGGACGGTATTAATTCACCCCTCCACTTT.

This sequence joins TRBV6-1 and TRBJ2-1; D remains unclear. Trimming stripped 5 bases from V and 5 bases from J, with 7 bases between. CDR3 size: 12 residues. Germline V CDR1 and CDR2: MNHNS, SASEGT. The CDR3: CASSFSNNEQFF. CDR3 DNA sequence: TGTGCCAGCAGTTTCTCGAACAATGAGCAGTTCTTC.

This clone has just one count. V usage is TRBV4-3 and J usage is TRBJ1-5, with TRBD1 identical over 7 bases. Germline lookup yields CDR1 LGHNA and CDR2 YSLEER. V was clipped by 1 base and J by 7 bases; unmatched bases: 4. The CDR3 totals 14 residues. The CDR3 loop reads CASSQAQGNQPQHF. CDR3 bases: TGCGCCAGCAGCCAAGCACAGGGGAACCAGCCCCAGCATTTT.

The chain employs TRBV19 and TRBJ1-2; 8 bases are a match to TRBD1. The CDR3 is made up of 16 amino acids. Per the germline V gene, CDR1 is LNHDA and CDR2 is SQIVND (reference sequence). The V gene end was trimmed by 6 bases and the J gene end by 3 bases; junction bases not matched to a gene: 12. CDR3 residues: CASSSPADRGDYGYTF. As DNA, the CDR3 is TGTGCCAGTAGCTCCCCCGCCGACAGGGGCGACTATGGCTACACCTTC.

This CDR3 reads CASCSNQPQHF. The CDR3 nucleotides read TGTGCCAGCTGTAGTAATCAGCCCCAGCATTTT. This rearrangement joins TRBV6-8 to TRBJ1-5; D is uncertain. The CDR3 is made up of 11 amino acids. V dropped 8 bases and J dropped 4 bases, with 6 bases sitting between them. The germline V gene encodes CDR1 MNHGY and CDR2 SAAAGT.

In nucleotides, the CDR3 is TGTGCCAGCAGCTTAGAAGGCAGGGGCATAACGAACACTGAAGCTTTCTTT. Its translation: CASSLEGRGITNTEAFF. This chain connects TRBV11-3 to TRBJ1-1; D perhaps matches TRBD1 (6 bases). Germline V CDR1 and CDR2: SGHNT, YENEEA. V lost 0 bases and J 1 base, leaving 15 bases between the germline ends. The CDR3 is 17 residues long.

The CDR3, as DNA: TGTGCCAGCAGCGGACAGGGCTCTGGGGCCAACGTCCTGACTTTC. It encodes CASSGQGSGANVLTF. The chain carries TRBV9 and TRBJ2-6; 7 bases are shared with TRBD1. The germline CDR1 and CDR2 sequences are SGDLS and YYNGEE. This CDR3 is built from 15 residues. V shed 3 bases and J 0 bases; nucleotides not matched to a gene: 0.

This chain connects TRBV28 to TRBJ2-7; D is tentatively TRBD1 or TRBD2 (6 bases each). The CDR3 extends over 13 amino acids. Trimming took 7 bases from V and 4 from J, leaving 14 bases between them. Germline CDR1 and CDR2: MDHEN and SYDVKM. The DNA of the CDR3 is TGTGCCAGCATTACTGAGGGGGGTTACGAGCAGTACTTC. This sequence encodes CASITEGGYEQYF.

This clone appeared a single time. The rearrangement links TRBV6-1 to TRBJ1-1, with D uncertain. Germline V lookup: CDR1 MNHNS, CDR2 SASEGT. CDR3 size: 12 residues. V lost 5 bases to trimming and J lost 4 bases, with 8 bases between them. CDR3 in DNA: TGTGCCAGCAGTTATACCGGCACTGAAGCTTTCTTT. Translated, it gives CASSYTGTEAFF.

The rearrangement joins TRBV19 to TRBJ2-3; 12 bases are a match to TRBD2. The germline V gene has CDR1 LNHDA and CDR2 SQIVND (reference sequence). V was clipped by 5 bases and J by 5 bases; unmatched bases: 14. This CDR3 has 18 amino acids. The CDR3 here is CASSALRSSGGVKDTQYF. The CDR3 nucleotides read TGTGCCAGTAGTGCGCTCCGCTCTAGCGGGGGGGTGAAAGATACGCAGTATTTT.

This CDR3 reads CASSQVRTATDTQYF. The CDR3 DNA reads TGCGCCAGCAGCCAAGTCCGGACAGCCACAGATACGCAGTATTTT. The chain employs TRBV4-3 and TRBJ2-3; TRBD1 might be the D (6 bases). Germline CDR1 is LGHNA and CDR2 is YSLEER. This CDR3 comprises 15 residues. Trimming removed 1 base at V and 2 bases at J, with 10 bases between.

As DNA, the CDR3 is TGTGCCAGCAGTTACTCGACGGATAGCTATGAGCAGTTCTTC. This codes for CASSYSTDSYEQFF. The chain links TRBV6-5 to TRBJ2-1; D not resolved. V gave up 0 bases and J gave up 8 bases, with 11 bases separating them. There are 14 residues in the CDR3. Germline V gives CDR1 MNHEY, CDR2 SVGAGI.

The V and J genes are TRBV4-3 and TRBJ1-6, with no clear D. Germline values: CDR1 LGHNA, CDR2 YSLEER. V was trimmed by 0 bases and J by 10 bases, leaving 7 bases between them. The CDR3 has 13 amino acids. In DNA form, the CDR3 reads TGCGCCAGCAGCCAAGATAGGCGGTCACCCCTCCACTTT. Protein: CASSQDRRSPLHF.

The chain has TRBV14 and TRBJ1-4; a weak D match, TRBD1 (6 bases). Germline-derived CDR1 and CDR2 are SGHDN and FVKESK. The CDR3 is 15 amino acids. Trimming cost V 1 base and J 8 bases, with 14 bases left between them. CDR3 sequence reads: CASSQGRGRREKLFF. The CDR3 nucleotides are TGTGCCAGCAGCCAAGGGCGGGGGCGAAGAGAAAAACTGTTTTTT.

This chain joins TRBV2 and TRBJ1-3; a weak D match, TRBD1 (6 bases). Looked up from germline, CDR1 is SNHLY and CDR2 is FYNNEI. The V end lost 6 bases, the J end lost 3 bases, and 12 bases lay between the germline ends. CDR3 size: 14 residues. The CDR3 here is CASRSDRLGNTIYF. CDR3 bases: TGTGCCAGCAGGTCCGACAGGCTTGGAAACACCATATATTTT.

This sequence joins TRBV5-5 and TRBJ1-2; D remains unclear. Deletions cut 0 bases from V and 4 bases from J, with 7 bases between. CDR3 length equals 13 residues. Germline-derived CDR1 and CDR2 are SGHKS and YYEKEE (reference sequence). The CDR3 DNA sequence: TGTGCCAGCAGCTTGGGGCTTTTCTATGGCTACACCTTC. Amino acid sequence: CASSLGLFYGYTF.

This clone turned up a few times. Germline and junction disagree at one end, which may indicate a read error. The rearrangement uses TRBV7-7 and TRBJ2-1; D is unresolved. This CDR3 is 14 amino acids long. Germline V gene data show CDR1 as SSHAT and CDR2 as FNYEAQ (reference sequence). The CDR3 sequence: CASSLEAGDNEQFF. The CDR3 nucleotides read TGTGCTAGCAGCTTAGAGGCCGGTGACAATGAGCAGTTCTTC.

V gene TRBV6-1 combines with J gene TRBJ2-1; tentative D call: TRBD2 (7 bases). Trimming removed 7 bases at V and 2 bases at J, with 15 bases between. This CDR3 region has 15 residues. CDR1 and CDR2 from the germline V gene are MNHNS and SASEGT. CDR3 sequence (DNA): TGTGCCAGCATCAAAGGGGGGGAGCCCTACAATGAGCAGTTCTTC. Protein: CASIKGGEPYNEQFF.

In DNA, the CDR3 is TGCGCCAGCAGCACTGGACAGGGGGCTGTGGGCACTGAAGCTTTCTTT. Encoded protein: CASSTGQGAVGTEAFF. J is TRBJ1-1 and V is TRBV5-1, with TRBD1 identical over 11 bases. CDR1 SGHRS and CDR2 YFSETQ come from the germline V gene. V trimming: 4 bases; J trimming: 4 bases; junction bases outside the gene matches: 9. The CDR3 sequence is 16 residues long.

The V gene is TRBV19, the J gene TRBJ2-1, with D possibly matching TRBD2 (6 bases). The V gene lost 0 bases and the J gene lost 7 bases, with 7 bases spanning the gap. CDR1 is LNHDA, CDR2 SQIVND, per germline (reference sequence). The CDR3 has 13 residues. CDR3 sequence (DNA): TGTGCCAGTAGTATAGATCGGGGGAATGAGCAGTTCTTC. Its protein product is CASSIDRGNEQFF.

The CDR3 loop is CASSPPRRGLEDTQYF. CDR3 coding DNA: TGTGCCAGCTCACCACCGCGCAGGGGGCTTGAAGATACGCAGTATTTT. This rearrangement joins TRBV18 to TRBJ2-3; TRBD1 agrees at 8 bases. The J segment lost 5 bases and the V segment lost 0 bases, leaving 7 bases of the junction unmatched. This CDR3 contains 16 residues. Per germline, CDR1 KGHSH and CDR2 LQKENI.

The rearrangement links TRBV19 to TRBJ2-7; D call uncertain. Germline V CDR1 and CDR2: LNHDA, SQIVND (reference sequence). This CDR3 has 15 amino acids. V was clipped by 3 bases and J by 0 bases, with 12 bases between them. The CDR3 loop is CASSISSVSSYEQYF. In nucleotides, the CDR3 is TGTGCCAGTAGTATCTCCAGCGTCAGCTCCTACGAGCAGTACTTC.

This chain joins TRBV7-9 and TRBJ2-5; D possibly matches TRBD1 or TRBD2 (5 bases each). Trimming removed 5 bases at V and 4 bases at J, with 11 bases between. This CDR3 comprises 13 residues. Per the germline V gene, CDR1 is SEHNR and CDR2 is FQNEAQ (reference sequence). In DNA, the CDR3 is TGTGCCAGCAGCATTGGGGGAATAGAGACCCAGTACTTC. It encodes CASSIGGIETQYF.

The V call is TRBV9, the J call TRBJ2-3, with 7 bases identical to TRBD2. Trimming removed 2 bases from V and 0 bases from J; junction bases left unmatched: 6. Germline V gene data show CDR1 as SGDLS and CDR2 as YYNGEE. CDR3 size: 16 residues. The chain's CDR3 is CASSVGSGFSTDTQYF. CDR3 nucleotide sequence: TGTGCCAGCAGCGTGGGTAGCGGGTTCAGCACAGATACGCAGTATTTT.